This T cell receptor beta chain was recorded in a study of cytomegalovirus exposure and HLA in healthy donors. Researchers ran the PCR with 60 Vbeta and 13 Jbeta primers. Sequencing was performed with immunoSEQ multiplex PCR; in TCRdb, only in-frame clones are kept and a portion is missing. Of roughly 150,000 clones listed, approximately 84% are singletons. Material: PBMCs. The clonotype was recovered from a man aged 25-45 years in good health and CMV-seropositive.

The chain's CDR3 is CASSLKRELGYNEQFF. CDR3 DNA: TGTGCCAGCAGCTTGAAGCGGGAGCTTGGCTACAATGAGCAGTTCTTC. This rearrangement joins TRBV5-6 to TRBJ2-1, with 8 bases fitting TRBD2. With V trimmed by 1 base and J by 3 bases, 6 bases remained unmatched. The CDR3 covers 16 residues. Germline CDR1 is SGHDT and CDR2 is YYEEEE.